This T cell receptor (beta chain) was sequenced during a study of beta chain features in type 1 diabetes. Overall study: Patient and healthy donor groups were alike in age, gender and cell yields.

As for this clone: The antigen is unknown.

The entirety of the isolated RNA underwent reverse transcription, so expressed TCRB transcripts were sequenced. Using immunoSEQ multiplex PCR, the repertoire was profiled, and TCRdb retains in-frame clones only, with some absent. The sample comprises around 250,000 clones, 27% of which are singletons, and approximately 4% rests with the top ten. Overall study findings and caveats: Researchers could not determine here whether HLA type influences TCRB rearrangement. Patients' naive, central memory and regulatory TCRB repertoires appeared more alike than those of healthy donors.

This TCR was sampled from a man in his thirties or forties in good health. Sequencing used central memory CD4+ T cells from blood.

This CDR3 is CASSHALGQGGFNTEAFF. The CDR3 DNA reads TGTGCCAGCAGCCATGCCCTTGGACAGGGGGGTTTCAACACTGAAGCTTTCTTT. V usage is TRBV13 and J usage is TRBJ1-1; 10 positions match TRBD1. J gave up 2 bases and V 5 bases, and 14 bases lay outside the gene matches. CDR1 PRHDT and CDR2 FYEKMQ come from the germline V gene (reference sequence). The CDR3 sequence is 18 residues long.